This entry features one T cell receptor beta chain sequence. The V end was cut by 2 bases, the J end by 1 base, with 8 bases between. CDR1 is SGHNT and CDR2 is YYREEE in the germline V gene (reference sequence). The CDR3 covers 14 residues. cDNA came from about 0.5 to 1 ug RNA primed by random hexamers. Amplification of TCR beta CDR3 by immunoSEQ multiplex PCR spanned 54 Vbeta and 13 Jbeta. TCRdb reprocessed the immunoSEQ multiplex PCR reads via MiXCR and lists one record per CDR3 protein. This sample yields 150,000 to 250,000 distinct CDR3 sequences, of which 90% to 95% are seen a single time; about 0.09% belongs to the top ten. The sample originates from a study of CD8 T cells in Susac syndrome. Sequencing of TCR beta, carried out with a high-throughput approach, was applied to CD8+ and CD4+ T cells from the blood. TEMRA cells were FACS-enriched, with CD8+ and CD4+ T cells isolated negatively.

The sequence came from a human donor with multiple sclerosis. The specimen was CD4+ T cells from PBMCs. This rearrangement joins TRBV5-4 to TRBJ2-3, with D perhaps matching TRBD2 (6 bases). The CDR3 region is CASSFTGGTDTQYF. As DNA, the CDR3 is TGTGCCAGCAGCTTCACGGGGGGCACAGATACGCAGTATTTT.